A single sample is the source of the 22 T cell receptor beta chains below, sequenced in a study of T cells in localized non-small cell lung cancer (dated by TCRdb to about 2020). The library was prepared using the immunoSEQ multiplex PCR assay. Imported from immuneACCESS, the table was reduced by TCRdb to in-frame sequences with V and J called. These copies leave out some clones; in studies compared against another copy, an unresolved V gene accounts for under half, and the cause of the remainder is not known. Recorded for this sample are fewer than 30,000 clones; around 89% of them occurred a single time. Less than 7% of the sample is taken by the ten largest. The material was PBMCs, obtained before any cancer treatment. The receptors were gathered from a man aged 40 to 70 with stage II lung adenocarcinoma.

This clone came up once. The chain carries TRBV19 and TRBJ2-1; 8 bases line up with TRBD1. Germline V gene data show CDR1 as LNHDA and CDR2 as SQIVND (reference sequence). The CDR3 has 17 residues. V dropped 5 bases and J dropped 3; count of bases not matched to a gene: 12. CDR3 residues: CASSLRTGLRGYNEQFF. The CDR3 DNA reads TGTGCCAGTAGTCTAAGGACAGGGTTAAGGGGCTACAATGAGCAGTTCTTC.

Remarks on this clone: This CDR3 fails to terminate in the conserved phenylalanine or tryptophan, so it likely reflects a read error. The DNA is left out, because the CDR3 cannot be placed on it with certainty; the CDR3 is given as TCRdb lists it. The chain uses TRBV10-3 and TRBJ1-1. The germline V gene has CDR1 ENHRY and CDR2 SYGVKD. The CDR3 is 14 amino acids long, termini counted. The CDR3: CAISEGGVWGIPFV.

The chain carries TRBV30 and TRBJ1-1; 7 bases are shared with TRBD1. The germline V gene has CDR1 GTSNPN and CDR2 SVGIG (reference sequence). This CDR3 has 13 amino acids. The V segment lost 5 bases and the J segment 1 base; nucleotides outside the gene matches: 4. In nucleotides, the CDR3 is TGTGCCTGGCATCGACAGGGGAACACTGAAGCTTTCTTT. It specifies CAWHRQGNTEAFF.

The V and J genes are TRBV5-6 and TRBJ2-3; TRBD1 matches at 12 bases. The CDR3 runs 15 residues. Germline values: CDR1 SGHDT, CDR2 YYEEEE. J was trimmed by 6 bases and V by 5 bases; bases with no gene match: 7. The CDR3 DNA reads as TGTGCCAGCAGTTCGGGACAGGGGGCCGGTGATACGCAGTATTTT. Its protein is CASSSGQGAGDTQYF.

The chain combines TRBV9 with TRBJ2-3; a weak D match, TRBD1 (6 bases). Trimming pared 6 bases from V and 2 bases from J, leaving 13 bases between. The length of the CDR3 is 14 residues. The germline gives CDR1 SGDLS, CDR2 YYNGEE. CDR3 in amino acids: CASKGHLYTDTQYF. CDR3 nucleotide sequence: TGTGCCAGCAAGGGACACCTCTACACAGATACGCAGTATTTT.

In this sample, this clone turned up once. For the CDR3, the DNA is TGCGCCAGCAGCCCAGACAGGGGAATTACCTACGAGCAGTACTTC. This sequence encodes CASSPDRGITYEQYF. The chain recombines TRBV5-1 with TRBJ2-7, with 8 nucleotides matching TRBD1. Germline V gives CDR1 SGHRS, CDR2 YFSETQ. The V and J ends lost 4 bases and 2 bases, in that order; junction bases with no gene match: 8. The CDR3 consists of 15 residues. The full variable domain, completed using reference TRBV5-1 and TRBJ2-7, is KAGVTQTPRYLIKTRGQQVTLSCSPISGHRSVSWYQQTPGQGLQFLFEYFSETQRNKGNFPGRFSGRQFSNSRSEMNVSTLELGDSALYLCASSPDRGITYEQYFGPGTRLTVT.

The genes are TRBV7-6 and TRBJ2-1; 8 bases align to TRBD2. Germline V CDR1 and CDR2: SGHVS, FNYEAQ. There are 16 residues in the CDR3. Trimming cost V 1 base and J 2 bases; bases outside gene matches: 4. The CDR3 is CASSLGAGGPYNEQFF. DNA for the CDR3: TGTGCCAGCAGCTTAGGGGCGGGAGGCCCCTACAATGAGCAGTTCTTC.

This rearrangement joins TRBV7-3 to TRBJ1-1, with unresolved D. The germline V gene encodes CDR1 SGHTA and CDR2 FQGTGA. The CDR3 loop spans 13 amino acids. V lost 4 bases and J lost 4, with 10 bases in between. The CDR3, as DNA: TGTGCCAGCAGCTACGAACGGGTCACTGAAGCTTTCTTT. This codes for CASSYERVTEAFF. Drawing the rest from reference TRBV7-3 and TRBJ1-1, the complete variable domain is GAGVSQTPSNKVTEKGKYVELRCDPISGHTALYWYRQSLGQGPEFLIYFQGTGAADDSGLPNDRFFAVRPEGSVSTLKIQRTERGDSAVYLCASSYERVTEAFFGQGTRLTVV.

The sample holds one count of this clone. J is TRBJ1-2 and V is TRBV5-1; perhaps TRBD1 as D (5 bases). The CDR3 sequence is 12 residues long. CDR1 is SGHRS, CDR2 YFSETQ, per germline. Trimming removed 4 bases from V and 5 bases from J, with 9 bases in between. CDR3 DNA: TGCGCCAGCAGCCGGGACCTGTATGGCTACACCTTC. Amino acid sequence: CASSRDLYGYTF.

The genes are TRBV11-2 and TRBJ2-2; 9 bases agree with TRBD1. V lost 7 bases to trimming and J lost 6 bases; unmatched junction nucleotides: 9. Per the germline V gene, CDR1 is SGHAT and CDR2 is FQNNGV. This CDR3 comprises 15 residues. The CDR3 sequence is CASTRQGVGAGELFF. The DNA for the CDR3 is TGTGCCAGCACCCGACAGGGGGTCGGGGCCGGGGAGCTGTTTTTT.

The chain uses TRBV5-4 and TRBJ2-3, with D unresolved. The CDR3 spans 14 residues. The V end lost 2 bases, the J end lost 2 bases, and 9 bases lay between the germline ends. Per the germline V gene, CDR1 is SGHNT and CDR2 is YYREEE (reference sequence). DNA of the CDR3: TGTGCCAGCAGCTTCAAAGGTACCACAGATACGCAGTATTTT. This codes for CASSFKGTTDTQYF.

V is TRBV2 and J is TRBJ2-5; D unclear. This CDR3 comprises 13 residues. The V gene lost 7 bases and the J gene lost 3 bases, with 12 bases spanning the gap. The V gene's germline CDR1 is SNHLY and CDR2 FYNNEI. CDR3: CASKENREETQYF. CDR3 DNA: TGTGCCAGCAAGGAGAATCGGGAAGAGACCCAGTACTTC.

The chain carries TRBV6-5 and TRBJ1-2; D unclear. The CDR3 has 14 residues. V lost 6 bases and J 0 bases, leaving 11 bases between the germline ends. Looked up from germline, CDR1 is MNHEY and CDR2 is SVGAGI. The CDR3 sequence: CASSPRRANYGYTF. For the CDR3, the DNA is TGTGCCAGCAGCCCAAGGAGAGCTAACTATGGCTACACCTTC.

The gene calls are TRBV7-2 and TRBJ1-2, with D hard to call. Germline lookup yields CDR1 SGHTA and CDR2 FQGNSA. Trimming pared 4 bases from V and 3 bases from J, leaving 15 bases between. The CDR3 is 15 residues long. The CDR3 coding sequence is TGTGCCAGCAGCTCCTACCTGGATTTTGACTATGGCTACACCTTC. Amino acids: CASSSYLDFDYGYTF.

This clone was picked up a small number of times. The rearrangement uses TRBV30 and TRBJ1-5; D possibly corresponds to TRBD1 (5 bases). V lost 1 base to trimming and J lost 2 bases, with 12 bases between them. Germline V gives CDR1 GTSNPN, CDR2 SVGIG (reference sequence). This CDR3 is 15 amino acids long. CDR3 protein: CAWSEGIRGNQPQHF. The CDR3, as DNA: TGTGCCTGGAGTGAGGGGATTAGGGGCAATCAGCCCCAGCATTTT.

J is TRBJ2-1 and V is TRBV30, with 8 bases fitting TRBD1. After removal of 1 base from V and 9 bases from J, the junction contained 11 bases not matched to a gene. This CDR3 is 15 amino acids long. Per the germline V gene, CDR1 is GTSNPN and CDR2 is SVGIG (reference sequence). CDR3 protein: CAWSGGTGRPREQFF. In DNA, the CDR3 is TGTGCCTGGAGTGGCGGGACAGGCCGACCCCGTGAGCAGTTCTTC.

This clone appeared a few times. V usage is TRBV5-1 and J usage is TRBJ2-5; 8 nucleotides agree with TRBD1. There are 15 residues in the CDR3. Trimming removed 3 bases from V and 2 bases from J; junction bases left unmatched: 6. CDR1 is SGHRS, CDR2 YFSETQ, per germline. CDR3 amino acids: CASSSMTGDQETQYF. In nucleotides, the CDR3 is TGCGCCAGCAGCTCCATGACAGGGGATCAAGAGACCCAGTACTTC.

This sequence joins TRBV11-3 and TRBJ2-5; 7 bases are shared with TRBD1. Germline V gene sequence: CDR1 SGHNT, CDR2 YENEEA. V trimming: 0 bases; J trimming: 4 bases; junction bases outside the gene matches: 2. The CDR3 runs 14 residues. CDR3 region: CASSLEAGGETQYF. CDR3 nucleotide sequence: TGTGCCAGCAGCTTAGAGGCAGGGGGAGAGACCCAGTACTTC.

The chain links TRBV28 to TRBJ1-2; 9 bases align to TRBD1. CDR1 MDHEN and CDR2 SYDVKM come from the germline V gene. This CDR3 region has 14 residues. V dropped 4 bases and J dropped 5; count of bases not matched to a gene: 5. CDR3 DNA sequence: TGTGCCAGCAGTTATGGGGGACAGGGTTATGGCTACACCTTC. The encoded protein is CASSYGGQGYGYTF.

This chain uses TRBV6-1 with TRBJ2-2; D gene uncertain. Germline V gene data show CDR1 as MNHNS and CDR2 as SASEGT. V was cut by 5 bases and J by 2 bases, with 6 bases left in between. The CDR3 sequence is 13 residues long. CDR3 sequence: CASSPTNTGELFF. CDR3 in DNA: TGTGCCAGCAGTCCCACTAACACCGGGGAGCTGTTTTTT.

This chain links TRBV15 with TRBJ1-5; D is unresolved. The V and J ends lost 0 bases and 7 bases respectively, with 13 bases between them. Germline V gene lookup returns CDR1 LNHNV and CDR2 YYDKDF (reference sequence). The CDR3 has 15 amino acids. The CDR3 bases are TGTGCCACCAGCAGAGACTCGGAAGGTGGACAGCCCCAGCATTTT. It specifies CATSRDSEGGQPQHF.

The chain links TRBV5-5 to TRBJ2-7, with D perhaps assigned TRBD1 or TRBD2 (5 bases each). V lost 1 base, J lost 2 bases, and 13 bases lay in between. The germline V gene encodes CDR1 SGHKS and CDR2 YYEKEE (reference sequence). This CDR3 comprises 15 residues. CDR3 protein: CASSLLQGVPYEQYF. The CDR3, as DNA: TGTGCCAGCAGCTTGCTGCAGGGAGTACCCTACGAGCAGTACTTC. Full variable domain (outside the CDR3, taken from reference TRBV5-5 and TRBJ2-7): DAGVTQSPTHLIKTRGQQVTLRCSPISGHKSVSWYQQVLGQGPQFIFQYYEKEERGRGNFPDRFSARQFPNYSSELNVNALLLGDSALYLCASSLLQGVPYEQYFGPGTRLTVT.